A selection of T cell receptor beta chains follows, all from one sample in a study of radiation and T cells in renal cell carcinoma. Some clones are missing from TCRdb's copy, which holds only in-frame ones; the method was immunoSEQ multiplex PCR. Found here are roughly 64,000 clones, 60% to 85% of them singletons; the top ten hold over 5.5%. This material consisted of blood, taken from a patient whose treatment included radiotherapy and nephrectomy. Every receptor here comes from a man in his sixties with renal cell carcinoma. CDR3s include the opening cysteine and the closing phenylalanine or tryptophan. A D gene is named only where the DNA matches it firmly. Clone size is given for some rows only: seen once, a few or many times, or a class if the clone is expanded.

NA	TRBV7-6	TRBJ2-5	TRBD2	CASSGGTSGGETQYF	TGTGCCAGCAGCGGGGGGACTAGCGGGGGTGAGACCCAGTACTTC
NA	TRBV7-9	TRBJ2-1	NA	CASSGLEPMSNEQFF	TGTGCCAGCAGCGGGTTGGAACCGATGTCCAATGAGCAGTTCTTC
few	TRBV10-2	TRBJ2-5	NA	CASSEGRSWEETQYF	TGCGCCAGCAGTGAAGGGAGAAGCTGGGAAGAGACCCAGTACTTC
NA	TRBV7-9	TRBJ1-5	NA	CAFPPQHF	TGTGCCTTCCCCCCCCAGCATTTT
NA	TRBV6-5	TRBJ1-5	NA	CASSFAGAQHF	TGTGCCAGCAGTTTTGCGGGGGCCCAGCATTTT
NA	TRBV4-3	TRBJ1-2	NA	CASSQDLGSGYTF	TGCGCCAGCAGCCAAGATTTAGGCAGCGGCTACACCTTC
NA	TRBV11-3	TRBJ1-1	TRBD1	CASSPGQGADTEAFF	TGTGCCAGCAGCCCGGGACAGGGGGCCGATACTGAAGCTTTCTTT
NA	TRBV10-3	TRBJ2-1	TRBD2	CAIRGAAGGDYNEQFF	TGTGCCATCAGAGGTGCTGCGGGAGGGGACTACAATGAGCAGTTCTTC
NA	TRBV11-2	TRBJ2-1	NA	CASSLFEEQFF	TGTGCCAGCAGCTTATTTGAGGAGCAGTTCTTC
NA	TRBV12-5	TRBJ2-3	TRBD2	CASGFITSGSTDTQYF	TGTGCTAGTGGCTTCATAACTAGCGGGTCCACAGATACGCAGTATTTT
NA	TRBV4-1	TRBJ2-2	NA	CASSQAAGTPNTGELFF	TGCGCCAGCAGCCAAGCCGCCGGGACACCGAACACCGGGGAGCTGTTTTTT
NA	TRBV7-7	TRBJ2-5	TRBD2	CASSPSGTSGGGGETQYF	TGTGCCAGCAGCCCCTCCGGGACTAGCGGGGGAGGTGGAGAGACCCAGTACTTC
NA	TRBV5-1	TRBJ2-3	NA	CASSLFSGTDTQYF	TGCGCCAGCAGCTTGTTTAGCGGCACAGATACGCAGTATTTT
NA	TRBV6-6	TRBJ1-6	NA	CASKGQENSPLHF	TGTGCCAGCAAGGGGCAGGAAAATTCACCCCTCCACTTT
NA	TRBV30	TRBJ1-6	NA	CAWRGIYNSPLHF	TGTGCCTGGAGGGGGATTTATAATTCACCCCTCCACTTT
medium-sized	TRBV7-7	TRBJ2-3	TRBD1	CASSLTGGYTDTQYF	TGTGCCAGCAGCTTAACAGGGGGTTACACAGATACGCAGTATTTT
NA	TRBV10-3	TRBJ2-5	NA	CAISEAGGETQYF	TGTGCCATCAGTGAGGCAGGAGGCGAGACCCAGTACTTC
NA	TRBV6-1	TRBJ1-4	NA	CASSSRFQGNEKLFF	TGTGCCAGCAGTTCCAGATTTCAGGGGAATGAAAAACTGTTTTTT
NA	TRBV12-5	TRBJ2-1	NA	CASGLPPLHEQFF	TGTGCTAGTGGTTTGCCCCCTCTGCATGAGCAGTTCTTC
NA	TRBV5-6	TRBJ2-2	TRBD2	CASSPTTSGKGGWTGELFF	TGTGCCAGCAGCCCGACGACTAGCGGGAAAGGGGGGTGGACCGGGGAGCTGTTTTTT
once	TRBV4-3	TRBJ2-2	NA	CASSLNPGHQNTGELFF	TGCGCCAGCAGCCTTAACCCGGGACACCAGAACACCGGGGAGCTGTTTTTT
few	TRBV5-1	TRBJ1-1	NA	CASSFAGVITEAFF	TGCGCCAGCAGCTTCGCAGGGGTGATCACTGAAGCTTTCTTT
once	TRBV6-6	TRBJ2-3	NA	CASSYSGTDTDTQYF	TGTGCCAGCAGTTACTCGGGCACAGACACAGATACGCAGTATTTT
NA	TRBV6-1	TRBJ1-1	NA	CASSVFYTGNTEAFF	TGTGCCAGCAGTGTCTTTTATACAGGGAACACTGAAGCTTTCTTT
NA	TRBV4-3	TRBJ1-2	NA	CASSQDWRQDGYTF	TGCGCCAGCAGCCAGGATTGGAGACAGGATGGCTACACCTTC
NA	TRBV10-3	TRBJ2-1	NA	CAISEGQVGNNEQFF	TGTGCCATCAGTGAGGGACAAGTGGGCAACAATGAGCAGTTCTTC
few	TRBV7-2	TRBJ2-7	TRBD1	CASSSQGLSYEQYF	TGTGCCAGCAGCTCACAGGGGCTCTCCTACGAGCAGTACTTC
NA	TRBV7-9	TRBJ1-1	NA	CASSLGGLNTEAFF	TGTGCCAGCAGCTTAGGTGGGCTGAACACTGAAGCTTTCTTT
NA	TRBV9	TRBJ1-2	NA	CASSKTLDYGYTF	TGTGCCAGCAGCAAAACCCTTGACTATGGCTACACCTTC
few	TRBV19	TRBJ1-3	NA	CASSSLRESSGNTIYF	TGTGCCAGTAGTAGTCTACGGGAAAGCTCTGGAAACACCATATATTTT
few	TRBV15	TRBJ1-4	TRBD1	CATSRDLDRVGKLFF	TGTGCCACCAGCAGAGATCTAGACAGGGTGGGAAAACTGTTTTTT
NA	TRBV7-9	TRBJ1-4	NA	CASSLAWQAVNEKLFF	TGTGCCAGCAGCTTAGCGTGGCAGGCAGTTAATGAAAAACTGTTTTTT
NA	TRBV19	TRBJ2-3	NA	CASSIDYIILDTQYF	TGTGCCAGTAGTATAGATTATATCATATTGGATACGCAGTATTTT
NA	TRBV5-1	TRBJ2-5	NA	CASSLGDRLAKGQETQYF	TGCGCCAGCAGCTTAGGGGACCGTCTAGCCAAAGGGCAGGAGACCCAGTACTTC
NA	TRBV4-3	TRBJ1-6	TRBD1	CASSRLTGEGGNSPLHF	TGCGCCAGCAGCCGCCTAACAGGGGAAGGGGGTAATTCACCCCTCCACTTT
NA	TRBV21-1	TRBJ2-1	NA	CASRLAAYNEQFF	TGTGCCAGCAGACTAGCGGCTTACAATGAGCAGTTCTTC
NA	TRBV19	TRBJ2-7	NA	CASSATGRSSYEQYF	TGTGCCAGTAGTGCGACAGGGAGGAGCTCCTACGAGCAGTACTTC
NA	TRBV30	TRBJ1-3	NA	CAYREGGGNTIYF	TGTGCCTATCGGGAGGGAGGAGGAAACACCATATATTTT
medium-sized	TRBV14	TRBJ2-3	TRBD2	CASSQAGLAGVAQYF	TGTGCCAGCAGCCAAGCAGGACTAGCGGGAGTGGCGCAGTATTTT
once	TRBV27	TRBJ2-4	NA	CASSLRPPDIQYF	TGTGCCAGCAGTTTACGGCCGCCCGACATTCAGTACTTC
many	TRBV5-1	TRBJ1-1	NA	CASSDGTPMNTEAFF	TGCGCCAGCAGCGACGGGACTCCGATGAACACTGAAGCTTTCTTT
NA	TRBV7-2	TRBJ2-2	TRBD2	CASILAGGPVGELFF	TGTGCCAGCATCCTAGCGGGAGGGCCGGTCGGGGAGCTGTTTTTT
NA	TRBV7-9	TRBJ1-1	NA	CASSLQGGEAFF	TGTGCCAGCAGCCTCCAGGGTGGGGAGGCTTTCTTT
many	TRBV6-1	TRBJ1-1	NA	CASSAWTVRSEAFF	TGTGCCAGCAGTGCCTGGACCGTACGTTCTGAAGCTTTCTTT
once	TRBV21-1	TRBJ2-5	NA	CASGGTGQETQYF	TGTGCCAGCGGGGGGACAGGCCAAGAGACCCAGTACTTC
NA	TRBV30	TRBJ2-2	NA	CAWSAGGELFF	TGTGCCTGGAGTGCGGGCGGGGAGCTGTTTTTT
NA	TRBV10-2	TRBJ2-7	NA	CASSVGDSYEQYF	TGCGCCAGCAGTGTTGGCGACTCCTACGAGCAGTACTTC
NA	TRBV4-1	TRBJ1-2	TRBD1	CASSQDGTGNYGYTF	TGCGCCAGCAGCCAAGATGGGACAGGGAACTATGGCTACACCTTC
NA	TRBV5-1	TRBJ1-5	NA	CASSPGDTLNQPQHF	TGCGCCAGCAGCCCGGGGGATACGTTAAATCAGCCCCAGCATTTT
NA	TRBV7-9	TRBJ2-1	TRBD1	CASSFLDREPYNEQFF	TGTGCCAGCAGCTTCCTAGACAGGGAACCCTACAATGAGCAGTTCTTC
NA	TRBV4-3	TRBJ1-2	TRBD1	CASSQPGTGHFGYTF	TGCGCCAGCAGCCAACCCGGGACAGGTCACTTTGGCTACACCTTC
NA	TRBV5-1	TRBJ2-4	NA	CASSLGGFMDIQYF	TGCGCCAGCAGCTTAGGGGGGTTTATGGACATTCAGTACTTC
NA	TRBV6-1	TRBJ1-2	TRBD1	CASTVTGDTGYTF	TGTGCCAGCACCGTTACAGGGGACACGGGCTACACCTTC
NA	TRBV6-5	TRBJ2-7	TRBD1	CASSSDGTGGYEQYF	TGTGCCAGCAGTTCCGACGGGACAGGCGGGTACGAGCAGTACTTC
NA	TRBV19	TRBJ1-5	TRBD1	CASSPRTGGNQPQHF	TGTGCCAGTAGTCCCCGGACAGGGGGCAATCAGCCCCAGCATTTT
NA	TRBV7-2	TRBJ2-1	TRBD2	CASSLAGTSGINEQFF	TGTGCCAGCAGCTTAGCCGGGACTAGCGGTATCAATGAGCAGTTCTTC
few	TRBV30	TRBJ1-3	NA	CAWKKSGNTIYF	TGTGCCTGGAAGAAGTCTGGAAACACCATATATTTT
once	TRBV7-8	TRBJ1-5	NA	CASSFYRVPSNQPQHF	TGTGCCAGCAGCTTTTACCGGGTCCCTAGCAATCAGCCCCAGCATTTT
NA	TRBV28	TRBJ1-2	TRBD1	CASTYPGQENYGYTF	TGTGCCAGCACTTACCCCGGACAGGAGAACTATGGCTACACCTTC